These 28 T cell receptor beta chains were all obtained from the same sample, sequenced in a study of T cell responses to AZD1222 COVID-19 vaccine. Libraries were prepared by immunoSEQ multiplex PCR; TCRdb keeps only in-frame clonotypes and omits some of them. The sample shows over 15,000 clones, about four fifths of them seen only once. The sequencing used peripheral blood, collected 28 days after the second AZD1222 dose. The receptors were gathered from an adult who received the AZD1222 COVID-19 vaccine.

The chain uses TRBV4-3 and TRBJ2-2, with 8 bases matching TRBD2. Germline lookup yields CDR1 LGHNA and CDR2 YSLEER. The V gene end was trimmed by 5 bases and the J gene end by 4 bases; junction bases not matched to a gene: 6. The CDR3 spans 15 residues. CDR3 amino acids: CASSTIAGSTGELFF. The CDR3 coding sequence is TGCGCCAGCAGCACAATAGCGGGGAGCACCGGGGAGCTGTTTTTT.

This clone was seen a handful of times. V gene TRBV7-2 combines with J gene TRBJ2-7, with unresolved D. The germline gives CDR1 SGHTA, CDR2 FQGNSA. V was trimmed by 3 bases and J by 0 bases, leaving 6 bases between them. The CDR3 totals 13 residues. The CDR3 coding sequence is TGTGCCAGCAGCTTGCCGAGCTCCTACGAGCAGTACTTC. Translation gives CASSLPSSYEQYF. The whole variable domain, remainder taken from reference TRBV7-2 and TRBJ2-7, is GAGVSQSPSNKVTEKGKDVELRCDPISGHTALYWYRQSLGQGLEFLIYFQGNSAPDKSGLPSDRFSAERTGGSVSTLTIQRTQQEDSAVYLCASSLPSSYEQYFGPGTRLTVT.

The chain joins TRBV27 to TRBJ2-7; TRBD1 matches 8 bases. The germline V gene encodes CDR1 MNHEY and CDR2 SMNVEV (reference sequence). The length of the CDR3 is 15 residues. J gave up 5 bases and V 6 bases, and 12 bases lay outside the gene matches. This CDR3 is CASSPGTGVLDEQYF. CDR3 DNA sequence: TGTGCCAGCAGCCCCGGGACAGGAGTTTTGGACGAGCAGTACTTC.

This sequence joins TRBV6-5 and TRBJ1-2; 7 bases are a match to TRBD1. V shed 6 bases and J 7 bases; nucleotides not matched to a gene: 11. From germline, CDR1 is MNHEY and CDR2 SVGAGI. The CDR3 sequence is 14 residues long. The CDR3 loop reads CASRVGGDSGGYTF. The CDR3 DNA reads TGTGCCAGCAGAGTAGGGGGCGACTCAGGTGGCTACACCTTC.

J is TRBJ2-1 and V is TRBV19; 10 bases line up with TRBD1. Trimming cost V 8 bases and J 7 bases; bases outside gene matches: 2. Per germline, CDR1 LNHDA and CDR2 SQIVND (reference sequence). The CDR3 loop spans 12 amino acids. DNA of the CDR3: TGTGCCAGTGGACAGGGGGTAAATGAGCAGTTCTTC. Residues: CASGQGVNEQFF.

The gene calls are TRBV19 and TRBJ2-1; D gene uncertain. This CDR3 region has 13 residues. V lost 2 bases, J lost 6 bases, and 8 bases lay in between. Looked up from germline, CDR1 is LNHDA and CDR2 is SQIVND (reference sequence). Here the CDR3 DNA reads TGTGCCAGTAGTATATTAGGATTCAATGAGCAGTTCTTC. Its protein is CASSILGFNEQFF. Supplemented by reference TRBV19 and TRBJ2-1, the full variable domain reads DGGITQSPKYLFRKEGQNVTLSCEQNLNHDAMYWYRQDPGQGLRLIYYSQIVNDFQKGDIAEGYSVSREKKESFPLTVTSAQKNPTAFYLCASSILGFNEQFFGPGTRLTVL.

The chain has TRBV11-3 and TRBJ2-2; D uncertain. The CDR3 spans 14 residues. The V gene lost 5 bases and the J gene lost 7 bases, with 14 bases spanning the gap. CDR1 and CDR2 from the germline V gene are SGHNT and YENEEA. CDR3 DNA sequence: TGTGCCAGCAGCCGATCCGGACGGGTCGGGGAGCTGTTTTTT. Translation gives CASSRSGRVGELFF.

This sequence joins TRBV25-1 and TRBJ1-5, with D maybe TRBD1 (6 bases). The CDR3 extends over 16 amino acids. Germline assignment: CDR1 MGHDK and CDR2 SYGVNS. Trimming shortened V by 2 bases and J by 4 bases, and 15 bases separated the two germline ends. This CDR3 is CASSESGVGGNQPQHF. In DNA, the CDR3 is TGTGCCAGCAGTGAAAGCGGGGTAGGGGGGAATCAGCCCCAGCATTTT.

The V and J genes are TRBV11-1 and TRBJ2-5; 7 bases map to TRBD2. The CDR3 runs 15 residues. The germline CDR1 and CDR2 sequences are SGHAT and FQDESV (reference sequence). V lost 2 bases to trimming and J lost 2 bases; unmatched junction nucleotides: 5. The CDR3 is CASSLSLAEQETQYF. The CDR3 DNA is TGTGCCAGCAGCTTATCGCTAGCGGAACAAGAGACCCAGTACTTC. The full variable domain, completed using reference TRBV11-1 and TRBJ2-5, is EAEVAQSPRYKITEKSQAVAFWCDPISGHATLYWYRQILGQGPELLVQFQDESVVDDSQLPKDRFSAERLKGVDSTLKIQPAELGDSAMYLCASSLSLAEQETQYFGPGTRLLVL.

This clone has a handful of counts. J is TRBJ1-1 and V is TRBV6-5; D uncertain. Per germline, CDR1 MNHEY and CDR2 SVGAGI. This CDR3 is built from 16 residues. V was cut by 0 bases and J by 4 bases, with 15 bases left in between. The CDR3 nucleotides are TGTGCCAGCAGTTACTCCACTTTCCCCACCCTCACTGAAGCTTTCTTT. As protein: CASSYSTFPTLTEAFF.

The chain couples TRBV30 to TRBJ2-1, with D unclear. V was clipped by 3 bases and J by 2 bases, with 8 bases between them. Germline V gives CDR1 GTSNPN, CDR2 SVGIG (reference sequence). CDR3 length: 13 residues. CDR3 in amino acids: CAWRNPTYNEQFF. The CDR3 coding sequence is TGTGCCTGGAGAAATCCTACCTACAATGAGCAGTTCTTC.

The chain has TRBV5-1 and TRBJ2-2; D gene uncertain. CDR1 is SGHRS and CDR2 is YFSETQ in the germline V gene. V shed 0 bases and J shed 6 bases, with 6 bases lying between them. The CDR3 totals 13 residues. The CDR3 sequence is CASSLEPPGELFF. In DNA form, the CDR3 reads TGCGCCAGCAGCTTGGAACCGCCCGGGGAGCTGTTTTTT.

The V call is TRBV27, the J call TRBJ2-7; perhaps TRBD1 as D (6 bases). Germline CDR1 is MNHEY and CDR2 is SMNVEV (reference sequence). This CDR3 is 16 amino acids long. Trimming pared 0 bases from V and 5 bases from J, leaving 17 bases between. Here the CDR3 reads CASSLSARQGINEQYF. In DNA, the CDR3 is TGTGCCAGCAGTTTATCCGCCCGGCAGGGGATCAACGAGCAGTACTTC.

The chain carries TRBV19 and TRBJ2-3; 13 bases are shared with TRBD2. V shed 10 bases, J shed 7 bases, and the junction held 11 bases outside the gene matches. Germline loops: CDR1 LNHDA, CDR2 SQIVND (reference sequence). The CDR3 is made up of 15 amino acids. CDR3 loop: CATMRGLAGRNTQYF. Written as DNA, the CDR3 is TGTGCCACCATGAGGGGACTAGCGGGGAGAAATACGCAGTATTTT.

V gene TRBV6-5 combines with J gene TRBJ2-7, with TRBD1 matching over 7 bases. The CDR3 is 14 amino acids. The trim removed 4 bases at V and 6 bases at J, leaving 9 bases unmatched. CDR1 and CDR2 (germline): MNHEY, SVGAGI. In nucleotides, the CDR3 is TGTGCCAGCAGTTTAGGACAGGCCCGGGGCGAGCAGTACTTC. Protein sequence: CASSLGQARGEQYF.

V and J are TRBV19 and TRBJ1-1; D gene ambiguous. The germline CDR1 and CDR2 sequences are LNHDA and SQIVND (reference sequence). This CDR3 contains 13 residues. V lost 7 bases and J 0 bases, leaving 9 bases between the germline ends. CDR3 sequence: CASKEQLNTEAFF. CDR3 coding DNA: TGTGCCAGTAAGGAACAGTTGAACACTGAAGCTTTCTTT.

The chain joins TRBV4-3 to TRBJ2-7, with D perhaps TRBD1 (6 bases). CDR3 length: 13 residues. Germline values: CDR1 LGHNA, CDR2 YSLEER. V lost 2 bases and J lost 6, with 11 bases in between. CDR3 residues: CASSQQGSGEQYF. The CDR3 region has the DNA TGCGCCAGCAGCCAACAGGGGTCTGGCGAGCAGTACTTC.

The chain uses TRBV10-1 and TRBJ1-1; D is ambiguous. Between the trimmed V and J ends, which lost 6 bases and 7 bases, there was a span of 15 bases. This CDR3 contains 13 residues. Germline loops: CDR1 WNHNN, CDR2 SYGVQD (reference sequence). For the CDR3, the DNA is TGCGCCAGCAGCGCAGACGGGAGAAGTGAAGCTTTCTTT. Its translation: CASSADGRSEAFF.

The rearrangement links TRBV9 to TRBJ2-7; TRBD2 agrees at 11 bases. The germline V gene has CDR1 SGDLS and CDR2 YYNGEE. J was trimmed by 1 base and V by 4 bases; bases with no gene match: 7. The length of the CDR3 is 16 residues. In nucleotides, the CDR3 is TGTGCCAGCAGCCCTACTAGCGGGGGCCTTTCCTACGAGCAGTACTTC. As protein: CASSPTSGGLSYEQYF.

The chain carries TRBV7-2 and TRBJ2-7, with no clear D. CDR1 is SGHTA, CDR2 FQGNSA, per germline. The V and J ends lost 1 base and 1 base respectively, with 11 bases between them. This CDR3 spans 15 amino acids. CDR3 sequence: CASSLGGDRSYEQYF. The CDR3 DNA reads TGTGCCAGCAGCTTAGGGGGTGACCGATCCTACGAGCAGTACTTC.

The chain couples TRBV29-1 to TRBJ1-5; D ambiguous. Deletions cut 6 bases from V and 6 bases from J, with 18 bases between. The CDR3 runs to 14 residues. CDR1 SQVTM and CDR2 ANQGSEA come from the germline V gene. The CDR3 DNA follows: TGCAGCGTGGTGGTAGGGATGGGAGGTCAGCCCCAGCATTTT. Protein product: CSVVVGMGGQPQHF.

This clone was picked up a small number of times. As DNA, the CDR3 is TGTGCCAGCAGTTACACGGGGGTGGCCTACGAGCAGTACTTC. As protein: CASSYTGVAYEQYF. The chain uses TRBV6-5 and TRBJ2-7; a weak D match, TRBD2 (6 bases). The CDR3 sequence is 14 residues long. Germline V lookup: CDR1 MNHEY, CDR2 SVGAGI. Trimming left V 2 bases short and J 2 bases short, with 10 bases between.

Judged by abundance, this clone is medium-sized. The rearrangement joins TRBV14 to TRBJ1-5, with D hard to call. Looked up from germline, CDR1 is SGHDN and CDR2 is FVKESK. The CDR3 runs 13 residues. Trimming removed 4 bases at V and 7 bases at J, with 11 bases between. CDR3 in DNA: TGTGCCAGCAGCCTCGGGCCCGGGCAGCCCCAGCATTTT. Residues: CASSLGPGQPQHF.

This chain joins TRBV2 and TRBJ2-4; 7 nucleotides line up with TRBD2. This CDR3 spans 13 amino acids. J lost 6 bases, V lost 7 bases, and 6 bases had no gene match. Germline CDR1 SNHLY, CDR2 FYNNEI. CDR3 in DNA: TGTGCCAGCAACTCTGGGAGGGGAAACATTCAGTACTTC. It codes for CASNSGRGNIQYF.

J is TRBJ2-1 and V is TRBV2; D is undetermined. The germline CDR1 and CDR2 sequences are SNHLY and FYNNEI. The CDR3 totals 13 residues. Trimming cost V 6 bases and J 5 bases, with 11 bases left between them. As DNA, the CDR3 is TGTGCCAGCAGACCTATTGCCCACAATGAGCAGTTCTTC. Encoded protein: CASRPIAHNEQFF.

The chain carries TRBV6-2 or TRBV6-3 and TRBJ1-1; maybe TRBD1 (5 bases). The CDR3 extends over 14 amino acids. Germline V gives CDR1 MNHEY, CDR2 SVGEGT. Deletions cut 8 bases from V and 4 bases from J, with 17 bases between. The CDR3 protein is CASGLPGVGTEAFF. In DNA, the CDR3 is TGTGCCAGCGGCCTCCCGGGGGTGGGCACTGAAGCTTTCTTT.

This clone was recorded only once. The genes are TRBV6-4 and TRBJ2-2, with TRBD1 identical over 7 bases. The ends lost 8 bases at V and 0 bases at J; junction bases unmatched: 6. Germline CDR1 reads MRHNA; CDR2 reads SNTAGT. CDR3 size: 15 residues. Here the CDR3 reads CASGSGTANTGELFF. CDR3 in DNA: TGTGCCAGCGGCTCCGGGACAGCGAACACCGGGGAGCTGTTTTTT.

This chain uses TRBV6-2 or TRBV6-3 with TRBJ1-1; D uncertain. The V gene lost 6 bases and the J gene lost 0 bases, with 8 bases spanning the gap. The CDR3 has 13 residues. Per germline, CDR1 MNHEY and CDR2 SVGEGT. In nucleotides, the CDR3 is TGTGCCAGCAGCAAGACGATGAACACTGAAGCTTTCTTT. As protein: CASSKTMNTEAFF.